This T cell receptor (beta chain) was found in a study of control samples from healthy donors and cancer patients (dated by TCRdb to 2018 to 2020). Libraries were prepared through the immunoSEQ multiplex PCR assay. TCRdb limited this immuneACCESS table to in-frame rearrangements with V and J called. A share of clones is missing; checked studies link under half to unresolved V genes, and the rest is unexplained. Recorded for this sample are some 82,000 clones; over 75% of them occurred a single time. Around 18% of the sample comes from the top ten. Of note for this clone: The antigen this receptor binds is unknown. Base qualities are not at hand, and no much larger clone is one base apart.

This TCR was recovered from a man aged 50-60 years in good health. The sample was blood.

The DNA sequence is as follows: TGTGCCAGCAGCGAGGACCCTCATAATTCACCCCTCCACTTT. It codes for CASSEDPHNSPLHF. Rearrangement joined TRBV21-1 to TRBJ1-6. TRBV21-1 counts as a pseudogene. Measured from the cysteine to the phenylalanine, the CDR3 is 14 residues long. Of all the DNA, just the CDR3 is kept, 42 bases in frame from base 1.